This entry lists 13 T cell receptor beta chains sequenced from one sample in a study of CD8 T cells in Susac syndrome. Reverse transcription of about 0.5 to 1 ug RNA was carried out with random hexamers. TCRdb redid the calling of the immunoSEQ multiplex PCR reads with MiXCR, one entry per CDR3 protein. The data contain 240,000 or so distinct CDR3 sequences, about 95% of them singletons. Specimen: CD4+ T cells from PBMCs. The source of these receptors is a human donor with Susac syndrome.

The rearrangement joins TRBV20-1 to TRBJ2-3; either TRBD1 or TRBD2 may supply D (5 bases each). Germline CDR1 reads DFQATT; CDR2 reads SNEGSKA (reference sequence). The CDR3 is 13 residues long. The V and J ends lost 6 bases and 6 bases respectively, with 16 bases between them. CDR3 coding DNA: TGCAGTGCCAAGGGACCCGCCGGGGATACGCAGTATTTT. Its protein is CSAKGPAGDTQYF.

The chain couples TRBV18 to TRBJ2-7; TRBD1 matches 7 bases. The ends lost 4 bases at V and 4 bases at J; junction bases unmatched: 7. The CDR3 runs 14 residues. Germline assignment: CDR1 KGHSH and CDR2 LQKENI. CDR3 amino acids: CASSLGTDRYEQYF. The CDR3, as DNA: TGTGCCAGCTCACTCGGGACAGATAGATACGAGCAGTACTTC.

This chain uses TRBV20-1 with TRBJ2-1; 12 positions match TRBD2. V lost 0 bases, J lost 7 bases, and 7 bases stayed unmatched. Germline loops: CDR1 DFQATT, CDR2 SNEGSKA (reference sequence). The length of the CDR3 is 16 residues. The CDR3 bases are TGCAGTGCTAGAGACCTAGCGGGAGGGTGGAGGAATGAGCAGTTCTTC. Translation: CSARDLAGGWRNEQFF.

This chain connects TRBV7-3 to TRBJ1-1; D remains ambiguous. The germline V gene has CDR1 SGHTA and CDR2 FQGTGA. The length of the CDR3 is 15 residues. Trimming removed 4 bases at V and 5 bases at J, with 17 bases between. The CDR3: CASSSAEGVRTEAFF. The CDR3 DNA follows: TGTGCCAGCAGCTCTGCTGAGGGCGTAAGAACTGAAGCTTTCTTT.

The CDR3 is CASSFPPEGETQYF. The CDR3 DNA follows: TGTGCCAGCAGCTTCCCGCCTGAGGGAGAGACCCAGTACTTC. The chain links TRBV11-3 to TRBJ2-5; possibly TRBD2 for D (5 bases). The ends were cut back, 3 bases at V and 4 bases at J, with 12 bases in the middle. This CDR3 spans 14 amino acids. Germline V gene sequence: CDR1 SGHNT, CDR2 YENEEA.

The chain is built from TRBV11-2 and TRBJ1-2; D unclear. The CDR3 totals 13 residues. Per the germline V gene, CDR1 is SGHAT and CDR2 is FQNNGV. V lost 5 bases and J 5 bases, leaving 12 bases between the germline ends. CDR3 sequence reads: CASSSWAEYGYTF. CDR3 nucleotide sequence: TGTGCCAGCAGCAGCTGGGCGGAGTATGGCTACACCTTC.

The chain couples TRBV29-1 to TRBJ1-4; the match to TRBD1 covers 8 bases. CDR1 is SQVTM and CDR2 is ANQGSEA in the germline V gene. Unmatched junction bases numbered 6, after V lost 7 bases and J lost 8 bases. The CDR3 extends over 12 amino acids. The chain's CDR3 is CSARGPSEKLFF. The CDR3 bases are TGCAGCGCCAGGGGGCCCTCCGAAAAACTGTTTTTT.

The rearrangement joins TRBV6-5 to TRBJ2-7; D uncertain. CDR1 and CDR2 from the germline V gene are MNHEY and SVGAGI. The V end was cut by 2 bases, the J end by 9 bases, with 8 bases between. The CDR3 contains 11 residues. This CDR3 is CASSYGGGQYF. The CDR3 nucleotides are TGTGCCAGCAGTTACGGCGGTGGGCAGTACTTC.

This sequence joins TRBV7-9 and TRBJ2-1; weak D call: TRBD2 (6 bases). The V end was cut by 3 bases, the J end by 5 bases, with 11 bases between. Germline CDR1 SEHNR, CDR2 FQNEAQ (reference sequence). The CDR3 runs 14 residues. CDR3 bases: TGTGCCAGCAGCTTTCGCGGGGTCGACAATGAGCAGTTCTTC. Translation gives CASSFRGVDNEQFF. The whole variable domain, remainder taken from reference TRBV7-9 and TRBJ2-1, is DTGVSQNPRHKITKRGQNVTFRCDPISEHNRLYWYRQTLGQGPEFLTYFQNEAQLEKSRLLSDRFSAERPKGSFSTLEIQRTEQGDSAMYLCASSFRGVDNEQFFGPGTRLTVL.

The chain recombines TRBV5-4 with TRBJ2-2; 7 bases map to TRBD2. There are 16 residues in the CDR3. Germline V CDR1 and CDR2: SGHNT, YYREEE (reference sequence). V lost 6 bases to trimming and J lost 7 bases; unmatched junction nucleotides: 15. The CDR3 nucleotides are TGTGCCAGCAACCTAGGCGGGAGAAGTGGGATCGGGGAGCTGTTTTTT. Its protein is CASNLGGRSGIGELFF.

V usage is TRBV10-3 and J usage is TRBJ1-2; maybe TRBD1 (5 bases). Trimming removed 9 bases from V and 2 bases from J, with 13 bases in between. The V gene's germline CDR1 is ENHRY and CDR2 SYGVKD. This CDR3 region has 13 residues. Written as DNA, the CDR3 is TGTGCCATAGCGGAGGGACGGAACTATGGCTACACCTTC. It specifies CAIAEGRNYGYTF.

The CDR3 loop is CASASASGEETQYF. In nucleotides, the CDR3 is TGTGCCAGCGCTTCGGCTAGCGGGGAAGAGACCCAGTACTTC. The chain combines TRBV9 with TRBJ2-5, with 9 bases fitting TRBD2. V lost 7 bases to trimming and J lost 3 bases; unmatched junction nucleotides: 7. CDR3 length: 14 residues. From germline, CDR1 is SGDLS and CDR2 YYNGEE.

This sequence joins TRBV4-1 and TRBJ1-6; D remains unclear. CDR1 and CDR2 (germline): MGHRA, YSYEKL. Between the trimmed V and J ends, which lost 3 bases and 14 bases, there was a span of 11 bases. This CDR3 is 12 amino acids long. In DNA, the CDR3 is TGCGCCAGCAGCCATGTACTTGAGGCCCTCCACTTT. Residues: CASSHVLEALHF.